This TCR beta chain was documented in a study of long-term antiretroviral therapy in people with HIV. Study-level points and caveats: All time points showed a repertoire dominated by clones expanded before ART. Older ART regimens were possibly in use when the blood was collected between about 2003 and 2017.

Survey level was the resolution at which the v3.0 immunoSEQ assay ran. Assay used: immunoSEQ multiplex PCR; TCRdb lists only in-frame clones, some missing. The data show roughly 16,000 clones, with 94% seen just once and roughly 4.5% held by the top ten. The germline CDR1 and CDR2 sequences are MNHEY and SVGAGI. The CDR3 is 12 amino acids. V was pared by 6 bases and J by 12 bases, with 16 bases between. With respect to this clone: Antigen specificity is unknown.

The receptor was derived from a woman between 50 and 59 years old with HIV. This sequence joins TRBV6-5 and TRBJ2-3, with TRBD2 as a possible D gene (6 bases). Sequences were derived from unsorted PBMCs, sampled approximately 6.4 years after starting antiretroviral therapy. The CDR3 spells CASSTRGLIQYF. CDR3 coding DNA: TGTGCCAGCAGCACCCGCGGACTAATTCAGTATTTT.